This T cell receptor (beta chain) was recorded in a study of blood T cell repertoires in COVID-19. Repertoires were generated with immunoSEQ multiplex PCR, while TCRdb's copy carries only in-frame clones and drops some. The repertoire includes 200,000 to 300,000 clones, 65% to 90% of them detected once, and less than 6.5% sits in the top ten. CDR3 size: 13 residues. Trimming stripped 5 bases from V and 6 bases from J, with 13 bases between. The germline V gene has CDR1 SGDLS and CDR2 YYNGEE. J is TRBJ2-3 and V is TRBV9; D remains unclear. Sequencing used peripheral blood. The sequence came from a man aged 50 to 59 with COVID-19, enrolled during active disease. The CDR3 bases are TGTGCCAGCAGTGGGCAGAACACGGATACGCAGTATTTT. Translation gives CASSGQNTDTQYF.